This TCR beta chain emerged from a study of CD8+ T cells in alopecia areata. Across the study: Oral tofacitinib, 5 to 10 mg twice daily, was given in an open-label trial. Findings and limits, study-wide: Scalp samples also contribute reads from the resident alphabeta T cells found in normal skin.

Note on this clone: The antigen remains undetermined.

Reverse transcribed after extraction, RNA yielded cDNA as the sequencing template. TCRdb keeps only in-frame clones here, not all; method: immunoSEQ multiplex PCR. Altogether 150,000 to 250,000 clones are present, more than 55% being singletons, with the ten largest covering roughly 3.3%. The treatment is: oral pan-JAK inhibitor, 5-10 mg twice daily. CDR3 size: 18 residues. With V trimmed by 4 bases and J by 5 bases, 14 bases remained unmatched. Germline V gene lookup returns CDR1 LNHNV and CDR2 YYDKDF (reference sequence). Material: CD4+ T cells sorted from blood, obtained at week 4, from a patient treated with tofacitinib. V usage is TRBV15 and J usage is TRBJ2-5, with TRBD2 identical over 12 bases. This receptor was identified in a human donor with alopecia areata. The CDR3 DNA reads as TGTGCCACCAGCATCGGAGGGAGACTAGCGGGGGCGCGGGAGACCCAGTACTTC. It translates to CATSIGGRLAGARETQYF.